This TCR beta chain comes out of a study of shared T cell receptors in the human thymus. The assay was immunoSEQ multiplex PCR, and TCRdb's table has in-frame clones only and misses some. In the table there are approximately 400,000 clones, just under 95% of which are singletons. The germline CDR1 and CDR2 sequences are SGHTA and FQGNSA. The V and J ends lost 6 bases and 1 base respectively, with 12 bases between them. CDR3 length: 14 amino acids. This receptor was taken from a human donor. Sequenced sample: thymocytes. V and J are TRBV7-2 and TRBJ1-1; no clear D gene. CDR3 coding DNA: TGTGCCAGCAGGCTCCGGGCGGGGAACACTGAAGCTTTCTTT. As protein: CASRLRAGNTEAFF.